This note documents a single TCR beta chain sequence. V lost 5 bases and J 7 bases, leaving 15 bases between the germline ends. In germline, CDR1 is SNHLY, CDR2 FYNNEI. The CDR3 has 15 amino acids. The data were obtained in a study of blood T cell repertoires in COVID-19. Looking at the study overall: The samples span acute and convalescent COVID-19 from the United States, Italy and Spain. In each case, the material was cDNA or gDNA derived from T cells, B-cell-depleted T cells, or PBMCs.

Under the authors' procedure: Researchers report that nucleated cell counts were estimated from reference gene primer amplification. The method was immunoSEQ multiplex PCR; TCRdb's version includes in-frame clones alone and lacks a portion of them. From that table come the V and J calls and clone size; the DNA was used to work out D and trimming. Among 70,000 to 95,000 clones listed, less than 85% were seen once. This TCR was recovered from a human donor in a cohort sampled during active COVID-19. Sequenced: peripheral blood. This sequence joins TRBV2 and TRBJ1-6, with TRBD1 as a possible D gene (6 bases). CDR3 bases: TGTGCCAGCAGTTTGGACAGAATCCCGAATTCACCCCTCCACTTT. Translating gives CASSLDRIPNSPLHF.